The 22 T cell receptor beta chains below all came from one sample that was sequenced in a study of blood T cell repertoires in COVID-19. Method: immunoSEQ multiplex PCR; TCRdb's copy keeps in-frame clones and lacks some. The sample carries some 74,000 clones, nearly 90% recorded once. Sequencing was carried out using peripheral blood. Source of these receptors: a man in his forties or fifties with acute or convalescent COVID-19.

J is TRBJ1-1 and V is TRBV10-1; D is uncertain. Looked up from germline, CDR1 is WNHNN and CDR2 is SYGVQD (reference sequence). The CDR3 sequence is 14 residues long. The V end was cut by 0 bases, the J end by 3 bases, with 8 bases between. The CDR3 DNA reads TGCGCCAGCAGTGAGTCCACGAGGGACACTGAAGCTTTCTTT. Translating it yields CASSESTRDTEAFF.

This sequence joins TRBV2 and TRBJ1-2; possible D gene TRBD1, 6 bases. Trimming stripped 7 bases from V and 2 bases from J, with 17 bases between. In germline, CDR1 is SNHLY, CDR2 FYNNEI. This CDR3 spans 15 amino acids. The CDR3 sequence: CASIGGAGANYGYTF. The CDR3 DNA reads TGTGCCAGCATCGGGGGGGCAGGGGCGAACTATGGCTACACCTTC.

The rearrangement uses TRBV19 and TRBJ2-7; D gene uncertain. This CDR3 contains 12 residues. Germline lookup yields CDR1 LNHDA and CDR2 SQIVND (reference sequence). The V end lost 9 bases, the J end lost 4 bases, and 13 bases lay between the germline ends. The CDR3 spells CASLSDRYEQYF. CDR3 coding DNA: TGTGCCAGCCTAAGCGACCGGTACGAGCAGTACTTC.

V usage is TRBV7-8 and J usage is TRBJ2-4, with 15 bases that match TRBD2. Germline CDR1 reads SGHVS; CDR2 reads FQNEAQ. V gave up 5 bases and J gave up 0 bases; unmatched junction bases: 11. The CDR3 is 20 amino acids. CDR3 nucleotides: TGTGCCAGCAGCCCAAGGACTAGCGGGGGGGACGGACTAGCCAAAAACATTCAGTACTTC. Encoded protein: CASSPRTSGGDGLAKNIQYF.

The CDR3 DNA is TGTGCCAGCAGCTTAGGACTAGCGCTGAACACCGGGGAGCTGTTTTTT. The encoded protein is CASSLGLALNTGELFF. V is TRBV7-9 and J is TRBJ2-2; 8 positions match TRBD2. The CDR3 runs to 16 residues. The trim removed 1 base at V and 1 base at J, leaving 2 bases unmatched. From germline, CDR1 is SEHNR and CDR2 FQNEAQ (reference sequence).

CDR3 DNA sequence: TGTGCCTGGAGCTCACCGTCACAGGGGGCTAACTATGGCTACACCTTC. Translating gives CAWSSPSQGANYGYTF. The V gene is TRBV30, the J gene TRBJ1-2; 8 bases fit TRBD1. V dropped 3 bases and J dropped 0; count of bases not matched to a gene: 9. CDR3 length: 16 amino acids. Germline V CDR1 and CDR2: GTSNPN, SVGIG (reference sequence).

The chain recombines TRBV11-2 with TRBJ1-1; 9 nucleotides line up with TRBD1. J gave up 0 bases and V 5 bases, and 4 bases lay outside the gene matches. This CDR3 comprises 15 residues. Per the germline V gene, CDR1 is SGHAT and CDR2 is FQNNGV. CDR3 in amino acids: CASSPGDRVNTEAFF. CDR3 bases: TGTGCCAGCAGCCCAGGGGACAGGGTGAACACTGAAGCTTTCTTT. Full variable domain (missing parts from reference TRBV11-2 and TRBJ1-1): EAGVAQSPRYKIIEKRQSVAFWCNPISGHATLYWYQQILGQGPKLLIQFQNNGVVDDSQLPKDRFSAERLKGVDSTLKIQPAKLEDSAVYLCASSPGDRVNTEAFFGQGTRLTVV.

The rearrangement joins TRBV19 to TRBJ1-6, with 9 bases matching TRBD1. Germline V gives CDR1 LNHDA, CDR2 SQIVND (reference sequence). The V gene end was trimmed by 7 bases and the J gene end by 0 bases; junction bases not matched to a gene: 16. This CDR3 comprises 20 residues. This chain's CDR3 is CASKMRSGQGPSSYNSPLHF. The DNA for the CDR3 is TGTGCCAGTAAGATGCGGTCGGGACAGGGCCCTAGCTCCTATAATTCACCCCTCCACTTT.

The chain carries TRBV7-2 and TRBJ1-2; D is undetermined. Trimming took 3 bases from V and 4 from J, leaving 12 bases between them. From germline, CDR1 is SGHTA and CDR2 FQGNSA. The CDR3 totals 14 residues. CDR3 in amino acids: CASSFQYRGYGYTF. The DNA for the CDR3 is TGTGCCAGCAGCTTTCAGTACCGGGGCTATGGCTACACCTTC.

V and J are TRBV3-1 (or the pseudogene TRBV3-2) and TRBJ1-1; 10 positions agree with TRBD1. Germline CDR1 is LGHDT and CDR2 is YNNKEL (reference sequence). Trimming at V came to 3 bases and at J to 5 bases, leaving 6 bases not matched to a gene. The CDR3 is 15 amino acids. CDR3 in amino acids: CASSHSPGQGTEAFF. The CDR3 region has the DNA TGTGCCAGCAGCCACTCACCGGGACAGGGGACTGAAGCTTTCTTT.

The chain recombines TRBV9 with TRBJ1-3; 9 bases match TRBD1. The ends lost 2 bases at V and 0 bases at J; junction bases unmatched: 3. CDR3 length: 16 residues. From germline, CDR1 is SGDLS and CDR2 YYNGEE. The CDR3, as DNA: TGTGCCAGCAGCGTGACAGGGGGGTCCTCTGGAAACACCATATATTTT. It is translated as CASSVTGGSSGNTIYF.

V usage is TRBV3-1 (or the pseudogene TRBV3-2) and J usage is TRBJ1-4, with TRBD1 matching over 8 bases. Germline trimming cut 3 bases from V and 8 bases from J; bases unmatched to any gene: 11. Germline V gene sequence: CDR1 LGHDT, CDR2 YNNKEL (reference sequence). This CDR3 is 16 amino acids long. The chain's CDR3 is CASSHSDRGLYEKLFF. The CDR3 nucleotides are TGTGCCAGCAGCCATTCCGACAGGGGACTTTACGAAAAACTGTTTTTT.

The chain has TRBV7-8 and TRBJ2-5; 11 positions match TRBD2. The V segment lost 2 bases and the J segment 5 bases; nucleotides outside the gene matches: 7. The CDR3 is made up of 16 amino acids. CDR1 is SGHVS, CDR2 FQNEAQ, per germline. The CDR3 reads CASSLISGGAGETQYF. CDR3 coding DNA: TGTGCCAGCAGCTTAATTAGCGGGGGGGCCGGGGAGACCCAGTACTTC.

This CDR3 is CASSFETKNIQYF. The DNA for the CDR3 is TGCGCCAGCAGCTTCGAGACCAAAAACATTCAGTACTTC. The chain combines TRBV5-1 with TRBJ2-4; D not certain. This CDR3 region has 13 residues. V was pared by 2 bases and J by 2 bases, with 5 bases between. Germline V gene lookup returns CDR1 SGHRS and CDR2 YFSETQ.

V and J are TRBV24-1 and TRBJ1-2; D unresolved. Deletions cut 11 bases from V and 2 bases from J, with 8 bases between. CDR3 size: 11 residues. CDR1 is KGHDR and CDR2 is SFDVKD in the germline V gene. The CDR3 region is CAIRGNYGYTF. As DNA, the CDR3 is TGTGCCATCCGCGGGAACTATGGCTACACCTTC.

V is TRBV12-3 or TRBV12-4 and J is TRBJ2-2, with 7 bases fitting TRBD2. CDR3 length: 13 amino acids. V trimming: 10 bases; J trimming: 3 bases; junction bases outside the gene matches: 5. The DNA for the CDR3 is TGTGCCACCTGGGGGGGATACACCGGGGAGCTGTTTTTT. It codes for CATWGGYTGELFF.

The table lists this clone with a count of one. The chain combines TRBV6-2 or TRBV6-3 with TRBJ2-1, with D unclear. Looked up from germline, CDR1 is MNHEY and CDR2 is SVGEGT. The V gene lost 6 bases and the J gene lost 4 bases, with 10 bases spanning the gap. CDR3 size: 13 residues. This CDR3 reads CASSALDYNEQFF. CDR3 nucleotides: TGTGCCAGCAGCGCTTTAGATTACAATGAGCAGTTCTTC.

This sequence joins TRBV6-5 and TRBJ2-5; D may be TRBD2 (6 bases). V was shortened by 6 bases and J by 5 bases, with 19 bases between the two germline ends. The length of the CDR3 is 15 residues. Germline CDR1 reads MNHEY; CDR2 reads SVGAGI. This chain's CDR3 is CASSPNRLVLETQYF. The CDR3 DNA reads TGTGCCAGCAGCCCAAATAGACTAGTTCTTGAGACCCAGTACTTC.

The rearrangement uses TRBV3-1 (or the pseudogene TRBV3-2) and TRBJ2-1; the match to TRBD1 covers 10 bases. Per the germline V gene, CDR1 is LGHDT and CDR2 is YNNKEL (reference sequence). V was clipped by 0 bases and J by 12 bases; unmatched bases: 8. The CDR3 has 15 residues. The CDR3 loop reads CASSQDPGTGVRQFF. The CDR3 DNA sequence: TGTGCCAGCAGCCAAGACCCCGGGACAGGGGTTCGGCAGTTCTTC.

This chain joins TRBV28 and TRBJ1-1; D gene unclear. Trimming pared 6 bases from V and 3 bases from J, leaving 20 bases between. CDR3 length: 16 residues. Germline assignment: CDR1 MDHEN and CDR2 SYDVKM. For the CDR3, the DNA is TGTGCCAGCAGCTCATTATCCGGGAGGTGGGACACTGAAGCTTTCTTT. The encoded protein is CASSSLSGRWDTEAFF.

The chain links TRBV5-1 to TRBJ1-6; no firm D call. The CDR3 runs to 15 residues. CDR1 is SGHRS, CDR2 YFSETQ, per germline. Trimming left V 4 bases short and J 8 bases short, with 16 bases between. The CDR3 DNA reads as TGCGCCAGCAGCACGTTGACCCCCGAGGATTCACCCCTCCACTTT. Its translation: CASSTLTPEDSPLHF.

This clone was seen once. The chain has TRBV5-1 and TRBJ1-2; 8 bases map to TRBD1. Germline CDR1 is SGHRS and CDR2 is YFSETQ. This CDR3 has 16 residues. J gave up 4 bases and V 0 bases, and 8 bases lay outside the gene matches. This chain's CDR3 is CASSLGTGMTSYGYTF. The DNA for the CDR3 is TGCGCCAGCAGCTTGGGGACAGGGATGACAAGCTATGGCTACACCTTC. Drawing the rest from reference TRBV5-1 and TRBJ1-2, the complete variable domain is KAGVTQTPRYLIKTRGQQVTLSCSPISGHRSVSWYQQTPGQGLQFLFEYFSETQRNKGNFPGRFSGRQFSNSRSEMNVSTLELGDSALYLCASSLGTGMTSYGYTFGSGTRLTVV.